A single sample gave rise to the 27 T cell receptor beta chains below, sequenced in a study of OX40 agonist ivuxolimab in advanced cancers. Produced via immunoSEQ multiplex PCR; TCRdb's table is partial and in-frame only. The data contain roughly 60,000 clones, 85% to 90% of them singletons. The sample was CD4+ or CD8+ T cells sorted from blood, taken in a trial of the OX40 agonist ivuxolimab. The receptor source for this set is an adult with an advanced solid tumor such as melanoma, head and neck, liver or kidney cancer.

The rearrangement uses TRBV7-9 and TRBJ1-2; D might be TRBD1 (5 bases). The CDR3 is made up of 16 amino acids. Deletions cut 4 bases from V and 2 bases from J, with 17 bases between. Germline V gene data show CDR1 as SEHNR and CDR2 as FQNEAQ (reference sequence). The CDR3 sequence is CASSYESGLANYGYTF. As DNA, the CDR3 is TGTGCCAGCAGCTATGAATCAGGGCTAGCGAACTATGGCTACACCTTC.

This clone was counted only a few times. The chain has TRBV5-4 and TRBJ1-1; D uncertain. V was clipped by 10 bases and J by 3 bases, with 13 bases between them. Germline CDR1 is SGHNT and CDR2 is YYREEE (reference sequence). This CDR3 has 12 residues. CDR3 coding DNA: TGTGCCGCCGTGGGTGGGGACACTGAAGCTTTCTTT. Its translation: CAAVGGDTEAFF.

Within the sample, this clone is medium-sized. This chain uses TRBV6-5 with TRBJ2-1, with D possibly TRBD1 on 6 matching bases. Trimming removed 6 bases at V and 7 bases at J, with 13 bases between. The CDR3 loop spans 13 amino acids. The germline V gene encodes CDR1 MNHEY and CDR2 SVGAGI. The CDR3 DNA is TGTGCCAGCAGCGGGGAAAGGGGGAATGAGCAGTTCTTC. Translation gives CASSGERGNEQFF.

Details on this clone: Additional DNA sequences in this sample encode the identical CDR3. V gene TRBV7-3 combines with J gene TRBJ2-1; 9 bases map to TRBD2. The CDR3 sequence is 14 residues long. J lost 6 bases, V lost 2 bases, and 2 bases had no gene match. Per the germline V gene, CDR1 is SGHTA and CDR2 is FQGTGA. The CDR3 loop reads CASSLSLAGNEQFF. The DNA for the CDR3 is TGTGCCAGCAGCTTATCACTAGCGGGCAATGAGCAGTTCTTC.

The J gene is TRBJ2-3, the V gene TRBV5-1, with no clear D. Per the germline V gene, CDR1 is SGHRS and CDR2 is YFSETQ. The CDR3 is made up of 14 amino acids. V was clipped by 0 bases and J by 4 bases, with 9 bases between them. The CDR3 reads CASSLVIASDTQYF. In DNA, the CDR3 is TGCGCCAGCAGCTTGGTAATAGCATCAGATACGCAGTATTTT.

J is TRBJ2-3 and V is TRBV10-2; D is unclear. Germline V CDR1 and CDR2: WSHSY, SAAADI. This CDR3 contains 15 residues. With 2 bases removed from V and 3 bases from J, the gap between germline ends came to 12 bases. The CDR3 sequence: CASSEGMLYTDTQYF. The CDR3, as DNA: TGCGCCAGCAGTGAGGGCATGCTTTATACAGATACGCAGTATTTT.

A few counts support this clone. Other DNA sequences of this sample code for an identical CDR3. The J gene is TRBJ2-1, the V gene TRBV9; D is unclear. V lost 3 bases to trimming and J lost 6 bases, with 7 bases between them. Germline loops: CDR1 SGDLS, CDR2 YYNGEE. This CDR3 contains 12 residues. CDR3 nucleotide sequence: TGTGCCAGCAGCGGGGTGAGCAATGAGCAGTTCTTC. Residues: CASSGVSNEQFF.

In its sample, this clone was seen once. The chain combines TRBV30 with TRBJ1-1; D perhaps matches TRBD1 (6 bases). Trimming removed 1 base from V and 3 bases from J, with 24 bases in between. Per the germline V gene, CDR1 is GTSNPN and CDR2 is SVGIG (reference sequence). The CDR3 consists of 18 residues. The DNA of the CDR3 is TGTGCCTGGAGTGATCCTTACACGGGGGCTTGGGGTGACACTGAAGCTTTCTTT. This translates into CAWSDPYTGAWGDTEAFF.

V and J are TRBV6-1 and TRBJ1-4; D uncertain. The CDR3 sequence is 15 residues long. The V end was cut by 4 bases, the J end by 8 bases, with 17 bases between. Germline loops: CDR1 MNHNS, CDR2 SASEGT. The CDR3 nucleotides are TGTGCCAGCAGTGGCTTTCGTGGGGAGTGGGAAAAACTGTTTTTT. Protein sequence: CASSGFRGEWEKLFF.

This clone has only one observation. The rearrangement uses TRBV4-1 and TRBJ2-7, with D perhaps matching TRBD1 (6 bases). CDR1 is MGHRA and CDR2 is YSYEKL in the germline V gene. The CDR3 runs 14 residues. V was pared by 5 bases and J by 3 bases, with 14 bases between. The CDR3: CASSDRDTNYEQYF. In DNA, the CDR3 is TGCGCCAGCAGCGACCGGGACACCAACTACGAGCAGTACTTC.

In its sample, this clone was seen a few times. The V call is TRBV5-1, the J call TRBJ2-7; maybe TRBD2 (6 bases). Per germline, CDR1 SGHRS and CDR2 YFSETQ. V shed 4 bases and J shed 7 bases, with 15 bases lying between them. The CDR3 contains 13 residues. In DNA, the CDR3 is TGCGCCAGCAGCCGCCGATCCGGGGGTGAGCAGTACTTC. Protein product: CASSRRSGGEQYF.

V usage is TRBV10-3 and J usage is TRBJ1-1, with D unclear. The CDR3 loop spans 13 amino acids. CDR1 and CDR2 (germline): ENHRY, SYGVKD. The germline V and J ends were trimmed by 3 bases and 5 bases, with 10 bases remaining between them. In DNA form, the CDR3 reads TGTGCCATCAGTGATACTATACGAACTGAAGCTTTCTTT. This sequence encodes CAISDTIRTEAFF.

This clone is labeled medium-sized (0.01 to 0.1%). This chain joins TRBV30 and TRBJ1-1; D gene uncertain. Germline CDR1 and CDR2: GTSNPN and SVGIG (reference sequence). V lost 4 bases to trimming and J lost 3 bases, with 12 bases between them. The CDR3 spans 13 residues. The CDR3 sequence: CAWTVDTDTEAFF. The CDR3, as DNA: TGTGCCTGGACAGTTGACACCGACACTGAAGCTTTCTTT.

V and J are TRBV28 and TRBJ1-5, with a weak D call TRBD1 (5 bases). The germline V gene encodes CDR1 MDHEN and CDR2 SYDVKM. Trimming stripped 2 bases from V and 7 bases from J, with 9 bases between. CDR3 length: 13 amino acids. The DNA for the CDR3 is TGTGCCAGCAGTTTAGCTGGGGCCCAGCCCCAGCATTTT. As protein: CASSLAGAQPQHF.

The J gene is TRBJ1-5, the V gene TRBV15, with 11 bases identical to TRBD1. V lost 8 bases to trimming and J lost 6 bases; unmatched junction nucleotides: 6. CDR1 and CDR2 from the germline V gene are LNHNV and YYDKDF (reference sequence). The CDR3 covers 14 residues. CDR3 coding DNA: TGTGCCACCCAAAGGGACAGGGGGACTCAGCCCCAGCATTTT. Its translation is CATQRDRGTQPQHF.

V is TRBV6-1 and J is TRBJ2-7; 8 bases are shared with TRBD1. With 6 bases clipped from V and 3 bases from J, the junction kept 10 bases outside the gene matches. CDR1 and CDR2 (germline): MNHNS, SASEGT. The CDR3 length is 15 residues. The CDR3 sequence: CASSSGQGLNYEQYF. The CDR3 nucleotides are TGTGCCAGCAGCTCTGGACAGGGACTTAACTACGAGCAGTACTTC.

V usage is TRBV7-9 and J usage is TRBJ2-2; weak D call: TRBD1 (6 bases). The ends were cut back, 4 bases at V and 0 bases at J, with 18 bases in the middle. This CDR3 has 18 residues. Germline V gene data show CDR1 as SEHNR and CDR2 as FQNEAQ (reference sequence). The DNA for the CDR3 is TGTGCCAGCAGCTGGGGACACGTGAAGGCCGCGAACACCGGGGAGCTGTTTTTT. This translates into CASSWGHVKAANTGELFF.

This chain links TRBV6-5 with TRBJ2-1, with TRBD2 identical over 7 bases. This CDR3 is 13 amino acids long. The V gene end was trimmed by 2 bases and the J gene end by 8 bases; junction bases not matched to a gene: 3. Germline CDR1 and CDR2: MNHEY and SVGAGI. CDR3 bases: TGTGCCAGCAGTTACAGACTAGCCGATGAGCAGTTCTTC. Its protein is CASSYRLADEQFF.

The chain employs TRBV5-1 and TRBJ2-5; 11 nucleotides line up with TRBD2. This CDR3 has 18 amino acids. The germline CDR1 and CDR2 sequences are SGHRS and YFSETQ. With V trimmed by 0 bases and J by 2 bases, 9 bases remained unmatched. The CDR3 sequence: CASSLGLAGGGRQETQYF. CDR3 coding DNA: TGCGCCAGCAGCTTGGGTCTAGCGGGGGGAGGAAGGCAAGAGACCCAGTACTTC.

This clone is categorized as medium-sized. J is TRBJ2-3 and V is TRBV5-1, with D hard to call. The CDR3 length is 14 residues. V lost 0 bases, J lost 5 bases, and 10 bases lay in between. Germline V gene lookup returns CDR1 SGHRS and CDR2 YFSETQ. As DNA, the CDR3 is TGCGCCAGCAGCTTGGCAGCTTCTCGAGATACGCAGTATTTT. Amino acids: CASSLAASRDTQYF.

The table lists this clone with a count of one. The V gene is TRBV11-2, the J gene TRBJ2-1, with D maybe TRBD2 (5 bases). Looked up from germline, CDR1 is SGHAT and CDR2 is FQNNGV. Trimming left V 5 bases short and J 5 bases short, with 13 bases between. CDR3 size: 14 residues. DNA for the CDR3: TGTGCCAGCAGCACGGACTTCCTTCACAATGAGCAGTTCTTC. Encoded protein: CASSTDFLHNEQFF.

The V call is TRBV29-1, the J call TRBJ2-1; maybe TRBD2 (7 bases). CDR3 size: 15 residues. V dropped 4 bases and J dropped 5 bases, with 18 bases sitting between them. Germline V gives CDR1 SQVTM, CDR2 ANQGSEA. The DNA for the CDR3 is TGCAGCGTTGTCCCCCCTGGGGGGGCGAACAATGAGCAGTTCTTC. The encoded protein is CSVVPPGGANNEQFF.

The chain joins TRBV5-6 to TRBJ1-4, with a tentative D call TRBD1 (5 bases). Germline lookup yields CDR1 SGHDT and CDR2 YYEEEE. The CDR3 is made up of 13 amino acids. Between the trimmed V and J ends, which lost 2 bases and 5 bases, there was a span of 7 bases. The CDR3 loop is CASSFGGNEKLFF. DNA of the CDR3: TGTGCCAGCAGCTTCGGGGGAAATGAAAAACTGTTTTTT. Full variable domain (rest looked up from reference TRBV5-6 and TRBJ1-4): DAGVTQSPTHLIKTRGQQVTLRCSPKSGHDTVSWYQQALGQGPQFIFQYYEEEERQRGNFPDRFSGHQFPNYSSELNVNALLLGDSALYLCASSFGGNEKLFFGSGTQLSVL.

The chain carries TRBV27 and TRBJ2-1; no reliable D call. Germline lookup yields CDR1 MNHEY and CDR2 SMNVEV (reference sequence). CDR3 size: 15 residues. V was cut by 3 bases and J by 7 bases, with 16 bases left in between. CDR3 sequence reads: CASSFGTPLGNEQFF. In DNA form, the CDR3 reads TGTGCCAGCAGTTTCGGAACACCCCTGGGGAATGAGCAGTTCTTC.

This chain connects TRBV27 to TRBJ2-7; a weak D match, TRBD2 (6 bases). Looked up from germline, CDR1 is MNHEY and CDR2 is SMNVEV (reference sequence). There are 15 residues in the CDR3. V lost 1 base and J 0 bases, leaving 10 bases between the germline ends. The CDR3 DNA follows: TGTGCCAGCAGTTTATGGGGGACTTTCTCCTACGAGCAGTACTTC. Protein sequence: CASSLWGTFSYEQYF.

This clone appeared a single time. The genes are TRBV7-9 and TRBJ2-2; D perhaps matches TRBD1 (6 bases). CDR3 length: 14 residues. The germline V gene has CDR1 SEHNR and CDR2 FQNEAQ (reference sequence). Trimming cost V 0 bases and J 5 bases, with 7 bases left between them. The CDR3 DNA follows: TGTGCCAGCAGCTTAGCACAGGGTACCGGGGAGCTGTTTTTT. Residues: CASSLAQGTGELFF.

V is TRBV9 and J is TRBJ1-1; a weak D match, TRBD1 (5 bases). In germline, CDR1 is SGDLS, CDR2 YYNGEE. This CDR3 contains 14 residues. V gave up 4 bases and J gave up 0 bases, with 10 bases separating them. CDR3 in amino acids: CASSPQDMNTEAFF. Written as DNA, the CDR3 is TGTGCCAGCAGCCCACAGGATATGAACACTGAAGCTTTCTTT.